These T cell receptor beta chains were read from a single sample in a study of T cells in localized non-small cell lung cancer. Profiled with immunoSEQ multiplex PCR; TCRdb holds only in-frame clones, not every one. The table records approximately 31,000 clones, approximately 88% of them present only once. The specimen comprised peripheral blood, sampled before any cancer treatment. These receptors originate from a female donor older than 55 with stage I lung adenocarcinoma. CDR3s include the opening cysteine and the closing phenylalanine or tryptophan. D genes are given only for firm matches. Not every row has a clone size; where given, it reads once, few, many or a size class.

v_gene: TRBV9; abundance: NA; j_gene: TRBJ2-7; d_gene: NA; CDR3aa: CASSETPDNHGQYF; CDR3nt: TGTGCCAGCAGCGAGACCCCCGATAATCACGGGCAGTACTTC
v_gene: TRBV2; abundance: once; j_gene: TRBJ2-7; d_gene: TRBD2; CDR3aa: CASSLTSGSGYEQYF; CDR3nt: TGTGCCAGCAGCCTGACTAGCGGGAGTGGCTACGAGCAGTACTTC
v_gene: TRBV27; abundance: NA; j_gene: TRBJ2-3; d_gene: TRBD2; CDR3aa: CASSLGLLAATDTQYF; CDR3nt: TGTGCCAGCAGTTTGGGGTTGCTAGCGGCCACAGATACGCAGTATTTT
v_gene: TRBV6-1; abundance: NA; j_gene: TRBJ1-1; d_gene: TRBD1; CDR3aa: CASSSRQGAGAEAFF; CDR3nt: TGTGCCAGCAGCTCCCGACAGGGGGCGGGGGCTGAAGCTTTCTTT
v_gene: TRBV7-2; abundance: NA; j_gene: TRBJ2-7; d_gene: TRBD1; CDR3aa: CASSSTDREQYF; CDR3nt: TGTGCCAGCAGCTCAACGGACAGGGAGCAGTACTTC
v_gene: TRBV30; abundance: NA; j_gene: TRBJ1-2; d_gene: TRBD1; CDR3aa: CAWTWTGEDYGYTF; CDR3nt: TGTGCCTGGACTTGGACAGGGGAAGACTATGGCTACACCTTC
v_gene: TRBV28; abundance: NA; j_gene: TRBJ1-2; d_gene: NA; CDR3aa: CASRGATWEYGYTF; CDR3nt: TGTGCCAGCAGGGGTGCAACTTGGGAGTATGGCTACACCTTC
v_gene: TRBV19; abundance: NA; j_gene: TRBJ2-1; d_gene: NA; CDR3aa: CASSIGRDPYNEQFF; CDR3nt: TGTGCCAGTAGTATAGGGAGGGACCCTTACAATGAGCAGTTCTTC
v_gene: TRBV12-5; abundance: NA; j_gene: TRBJ2-3; d_gene: NA; CDR3aa: CASGNRQSTDTQYF; CDR3nt: TGTGCTAGTGGCAATAGACAGAGCACAGATACGCAGTATTTT
v_gene: TRBV30; abundance: NA; j_gene: TRBJ2-1; d_gene: TRBD1; CDR3aa: CACNRGRSNEQFF; CDR3nt: TGTGCCTGCAACAGGGGGCGCAGCAATGAGCAGTTCTTC
v_gene: TRBV11-2; abundance: NA; j_gene: TRBJ2-7; d_gene: NA; CDR3aa: CASSLIRGAEQYF; CDR3nt: TGTGCCAGCAGCTTAATACGGGGGGCGGAGCAGTACTTC
v_gene: TRBV19; abundance: few; j_gene: TRBJ2-7; d_gene: NA; CDR3aa: CASSANTYEQYF; CDR3nt: TGTGCCAGTAGTGCCAATACCTACGAGCAGTACTTC
v_gene: TRBV28; abundance: NA; j_gene: TRBJ2-4; d_gene: TRBD2; CDR3aa: CASSLAGIAKNIQYF; CDR3nt: TGTGCCAGCAGCTTAGCGGGAATAGCCAAAAACATTCAGTACTTC
v_gene: TRBV11-2; abundance: NA; j_gene: TRBJ2-1; d_gene: NA; CDR3aa: CASSFSWAGEYNEQFF; CDR3nt: TGTGCCAGCAGCTTCAGTTGGGCAGGCGAGTACAATGAGCAGTTCTTC
v_gene: TRBV4-1; abundance: NA; j_gene: TRBJ2-1; d_gene: NA; CDR3aa: CASSQGMNPNNEQFF; CDR3nt: TGCGCCAGCAGCCAAGGAATGAACCCTAACAATGAGCAGTTCTTC
v_gene: TRBV6-4; abundance: NA; j_gene: TRBJ2-1; d_gene: NA; CDR3aa: CASSLTVWDAYNEQFF; CDR3nt: TGTGCCAGCAGCCTCACCGTATGGGACGCCTACAATGAGCAGTTCTTC
v_gene: TRBV18; abundance: NA; j_gene: TRBJ1-5; d_gene: NA; CDR3aa: CASSPLQGPNQPQHF; CDR3nt: TGTGCCAGCTCACCACTACAGGGACCCAATCAGCCCCAGCATTTT
v_gene: TRBV7-2; abundance: NA; j_gene: TRBJ1-1; d_gene: NA; CDR3aa: CASSILGGYTEAFF; CDR3nt: TGTGCCAGCAGTATACTAGGTGGTTACACTGAAGCTTTCTTT
v_gene: TRBV6-1; abundance: few; j_gene: TRBJ1-2; d_gene: TRBD1; CDR3aa: CASRTGAGGYTF; CDR3nt: TGTGCCAGCAGGACAGGGGCAGGGGGCTACACCTTC
v_gene: TRBV19; abundance: NA; j_gene: TRBJ2-5; d_gene: TRBD2; CDR3aa: CASSITLAGGEETQYF; CDR3nt: TGTGCCAGTAGTATTACCCTAGCGGGAGGGGAAGAGACCCAGTACTTC
v_gene: TRBV7-6; abundance: NA; j_gene: TRBJ1-1; d_gene: NA; CDR3aa: CASSSGTLENTEAFF; CDR3nt: TGTGCCAGCAGCTCCGGGACATTAGAGAACACTGAAGCTTTCTTT
v_gene: TRBV30; abundance: NA; j_gene: TRBJ1-1; d_gene: NA; CDR3aa: CAWSVDVNTEAFF; CDR3nt: TGTGCCTGGAGTGTAGACGTGAACACTGAAGCTTTCTTT
v_gene: TRBV4-3; abundance: NA; j_gene: TRBJ2-1; d_gene: NA; CDR3aa: CASSQYRDFNNEQFF; CDR3nt: TGCGCCAGCAGCCAATACCGGGACTTCAACAATGAGCAGTTCTTC
v_gene: TRBV28; abundance: NA; j_gene: TRBJ2-2; d_gene: NA; CDR3aa: CASSSSGGQSGELFF; CDR3nt: TGTGCCAGCAGTTCCTCCGGGGGGCAGAGCGGGGAGCTGTTTTTT
v_gene: TRBV4-1; abundance: NA; j_gene: TRBJ2-1; d_gene: NA; CDR3aa: CASSQVRARSSYNEQFF; CDR3nt: TGCGCCAGCAGCCAAGTACGGGCCCGAAGCTCCTACAATGAGCAGTTCTTC